This T cell receptor beta chain was captured by sequencing in a study of T cells in narcolepsy. For the study at large: Donors had narcolepsy type 1 or type 2, or were healthy controls.

In its sample, this clone was seen a few times. The target antigen is unknown. Whole-study results and caveats: Healthy controls reportedly lacked the autoreactive clonotypes serially found in patients' blood.

TCRdb's table, derived via immunoSEQ multiplex PCR, lists solely in-frame clones and lacks some. In the table there are fewer than 35,000 clones, 84% of which are singletons. Sequencing used CD45RA- memory CD4+ T cells from PBMCs. The source is a human donor with narcolepsy.

The CDR3 protein is CASRTVNTEAFF. The CDR3 bases are TGTGCCAGCCGGACAGTGAACACTGAAGCTTTCTTT. The rearrangement links TRBV10-3 to TRBJ1-1, with D perhaps matching TRBD1 (6 bases). From germline, CDR1 is ENHRY and CDR2 SYGVKD. This CDR3 spans 12 amino acids. The V gene lost 10 bases and the J gene lost 0 bases, with 9 bases spanning the gap.